Following are 10 T cell receptor beta chains from one sample sequenced in a study of T cell repertoires in cytomegalovirus infection (dated by TCRdb to the late 2010s). The sample's treatment or condition label, decoded: in vitro stimulation with specific CMV peptide epitopes to enrich CMV-specific T cells. Sequencer: Illumina HiSeq 1500. TCRdb reran the public reads through fastp at Q25 and MiXCR, keeping productive beta chains. One record per CDR3 amino acid sequence lists the most common genes and DNA. For this sample the table gives 700,000 to 850,000 distinct CDR3 sequences, of which about 31% were detected only once. The ten largest clones take up around 12% of the sample. What these receptors recognize is not known. The material sequenced was cultured CD8+ T cells from PBMCs, taken from culture after CMV antigen stimulation. The receptors derive from a human donor in good health (CMV status not recorded). Some clones in this sample may be carry-over from other donors' samples.

The chain has TRBV6-6 and TRBJ2-1, with 12 bases that match TRBD2. Germline-derived CDR1 and CDR2 are MNHNY and SVGAGI (reference sequence). V was clipped by 0 bases and J by 6 bases; unmatched bases: 6. The CDR3 loop spans 17 amino acids. The chain's CDR3 is CASSYSLSSGGANEQFF. DNA of the CDR3: TGTGCCAGCAGTTACTCACTTTCTAGCGGGGGGGCCAATGAGCAGTTCTTC.

This clonotype showed up many times. V usage is TRBV7-2 and J usage is TRBJ1-2; the D is unclear. V lost 5 bases and J lost 9, with 19 bases in between. The germline V gene encodes CDR1 SGHTA and CDR2 FQGNSA. The CDR3 is 14 residues long. In nucleotides, the CDR3 is TGTGCCAGCAGCGCGCGGGCCTCACTGGAACGCTACACCTTC. It specifies CASSARASLERYTF.

This clonotype was counted a single time. The rearrangement joins TRBV29-1 to TRBJ2-7, with 8 nucleotides matching TRBD1. This CDR3 region has 17 residues. With 3 bases clipped from V and 8 bases from J, the junction kept 21 bases outside the gene matches. The germline CDR1 and CDR2 sequences are SQVTM and ANQGSEA. The CDR3 coding sequence is TGCAGCGTTGAGAAGGCGGACAGGGAGACCCAAGGTTGGCAGCAGTACTTC. This encodes CSVEKADRETQGWQQYF.

This chain uses TRBV6-1 with TRBJ1-5, with no clear D. Trimming took 2 bases from V and 6 from J, leaving 11 bases between them. Per germline, CDR1 MNHNS and CDR2 SASEGT. CDR3 length: 14 residues. CDR3 in DNA: TGTGCCAGCAGTGAATGGCGGGAGGCTCAGCCCCAGCATTTT. It specifies CASSEWREAQPQHF.

V usage is TRBV4-3 and J usage is TRBJ2-1; a weak D match, TRBD1 (7 bases). The germline V and J ends were trimmed by 3 bases and 9 bases, with 21 bases remaining between them. The CDR3 is made up of 16 amino acids. CDR1 and CDR2 from the germline V gene are LGHNA and YSLEER. The DNA of the CDR3 is TGCGCCAGCAGCCAGGGCCTCGACAGGGAGGTCGGTGAGCAGTTCTTC. Translating it yields CASSQGLDREVGEQFF.

The chain employs TRBV12-3 or TRBV12-4 and TRBJ2-1; D is possibly TRBD1 (5 bases). The CDR3 is 13 residues long. The ends were cut back, 1 base at V and 9 bases at J, with 10 bases in the middle. The CDR3: CASSLGGQGEQFF. The CDR3, as DNA: TGTGCCAGCAGTTTAGGGGGTCAGGGTGAGCAGTTCTTC.

The chain links TRBV10-1 to TRBJ2-7; D gene unclear. CDR1 and CDR2 from the germline V gene are WNHNN and SYGVQD (reference sequence). V lost 1 base, J lost 2 bases, and 9 bases lay in between. CDR3 length: 14 amino acids. The CDR3 DNA is TGCGCCAGCAGTGAGTATGGTCGGACCTACGAGCAGTACTTC. It translates to CASSEYGRTYEQYF.

The chain is built from TRBV2 and TRBJ2-5; D is possibly TRBD2 (6 bases). The CDR3 contains 14 residues. Germline V lookup: CDR1 SNHLY, CDR2 FYNNEI. Trimming shortened V by 7 bases and J by 7 bases, and 19 bases separated the two germline ends. The CDR3 loop reads CASMMYRGGVTQYF. The CDR3 DNA is TGTGCCAGCATGATGTACCGAGGAGGGGTGACCCAGTACTTC.

The chain combines TRBV6-2 or TRBV6-3 with TRBJ1-5; maybe TRBD1 (6 bases). The CDR3 spans 15 residues. Germline assignment: CDR1 MNHEY and CDR2 SVGEGT. Trimming took 7 bases from V and 1 from J, leaving 14 bases between them. The CDR3 is CASTEGGVSNQPQHF. The DNA for the CDR3 is TGTGCCAGCACCGAGGGGGGGGTCAGCAATCAGCCCCAGCATTTT.

This chain uses TRBV7-6 with TRBJ2-1, with 7 bases matching TRBD2. J was trimmed by 0 bases and V by 1 base; bases with no gene match: 6. The CDR3 consists of 17 residues. CDR1 and CDR2 from the germline V gene are SGHVS and FNYEAQ. The CDR3 protein is CASSLVPGGGSYNEQFF. The CDR3 DNA reads TGTGCCAGCAGCTTAGTTCCCGGCGGGGGCTCCTACAATGAGCAGTTCTTC.